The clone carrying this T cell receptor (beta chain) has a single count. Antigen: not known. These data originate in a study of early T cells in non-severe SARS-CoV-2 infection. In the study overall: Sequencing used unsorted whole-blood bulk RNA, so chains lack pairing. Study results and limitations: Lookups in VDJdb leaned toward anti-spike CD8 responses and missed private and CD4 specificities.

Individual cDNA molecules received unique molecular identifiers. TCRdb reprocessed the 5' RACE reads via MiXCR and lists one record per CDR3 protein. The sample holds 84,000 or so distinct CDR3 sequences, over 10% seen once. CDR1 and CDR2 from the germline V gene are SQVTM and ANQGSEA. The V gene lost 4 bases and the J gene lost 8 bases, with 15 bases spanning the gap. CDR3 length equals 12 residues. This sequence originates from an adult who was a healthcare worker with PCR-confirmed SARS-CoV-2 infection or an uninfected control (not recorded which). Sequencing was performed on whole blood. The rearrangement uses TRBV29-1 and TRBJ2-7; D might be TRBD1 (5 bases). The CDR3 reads CSVGEGVLKQYF. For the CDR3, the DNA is TGCAGCGTTGGAGAAGGGGTCTTGAAGCAGTACTTC.